This record looks at one T cell receptor (beta chain) sequence and its context. This sample was included in a study of memory CD4+ T cells and cytomegalovirus serostatus. Background on the study: Healthy Belgian adult donors included nine or ten CMV-positive and 24 CMV-negative people.

This CDR3 has 16 amino acids. Trimming cost V 8 bases and J 6 bases; bases outside gene matches: 14. Germline values: CDR1 MDHEN, CDR2 SYDVKM. The sort gate was single viable CD3+CD4+CD8-CD45RO+ cells for memory CD4+ T cells. Produced via immunoSEQ multiplex PCR; TCRdb's table is partial and in-frame only. The table has more than 45,000 clones, approximately 78% seen once; the top ten hold 0.7% to 0.8%. The receptor was derived from an adult in good health and CMV-seronegative. V and J are TRBV28 and TRBJ2-3; 10 bases are shared with TRBD2. Sequencing input: memory CD4+ T cells from blood. CDR3 DNA sequence: TGTGCCAGCGGGCTAGCGGGAGCTGGGGTCGGTGATACGCAGTATTTT. It yields the protein CASGLAGAGVGDTQYF.